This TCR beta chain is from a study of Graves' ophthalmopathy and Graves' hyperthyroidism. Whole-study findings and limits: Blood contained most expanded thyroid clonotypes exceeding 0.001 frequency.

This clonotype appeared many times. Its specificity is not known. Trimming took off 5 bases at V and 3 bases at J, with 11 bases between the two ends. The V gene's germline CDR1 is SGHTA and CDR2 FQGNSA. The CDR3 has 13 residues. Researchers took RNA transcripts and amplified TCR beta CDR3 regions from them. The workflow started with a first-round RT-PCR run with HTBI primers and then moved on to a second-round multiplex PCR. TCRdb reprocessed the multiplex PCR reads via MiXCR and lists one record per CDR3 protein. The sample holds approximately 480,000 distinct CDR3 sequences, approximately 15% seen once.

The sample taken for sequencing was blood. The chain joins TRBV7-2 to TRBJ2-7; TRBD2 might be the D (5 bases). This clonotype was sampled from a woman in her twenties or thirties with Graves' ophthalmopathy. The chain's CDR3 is CASSNTRVYEQYF. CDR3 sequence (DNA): TGTGCCAGCAGCAATACTAGGGTCTACGAGCAGTACTTC.